The T cell receptor beta chain described here comes from a study of tumor and adjacent non-tumor tissue in lung cancer. Study at large: Aged about 30 to 76 years, patients included approximately 11 men and about 5 women with stage I to III disease. On average, productive TCRbeta reads reached about 4.17 million per sample.

For this clonotype: One junction end does not reproduce the germline sequence, and a read error may be involved.

The library came from three nested PCR rounds adapted from ARM-PCR protocols. TCRdb analysed the multiplex PCR reads with MiXCR anew, one entry per CDR3 protein. This sample has 91,000 or so distinct CDR3 sequences, with around 71% found just once. Germline V gene lookup returns CDR1 SGHKS and CDR2 YYEKEE (reference sequence). The CDR3 spans 14 residues. The template was RNA from unsorted bulk tissue. This clonotype was obtained from a man aged 55 to 69 with non-small cell lung cancer. The rearrangement links TRBV5-5 to TRBJ2-3; D is undetermined. The sequencing sample was made of lung tumor tissue. The CDR3 region has the DNA TGTGCCAGCAGCTCAGATGGGCGCACAGATACACAGTATTTT. Its translation: CASSSDGRTDTQYF.